The entry below gives a single T cell receptor (beta chain) sequence along with its context. The antigen this receptor binds is unknown. The read terminates 3 residues ahead of where the CDR3 ends, so the germline J gene completes it. Every participant had a single incident cervical HPV16 infection, and women with prevalent HPV16 infections were excluded. Cervical HPV DNA was detected with MY09/MY11 PCR, and genotyping was done by dot-blot hybridization. Fifteen mL of heparinized blood were centrifuged, and the buffy coat was split into aliquots, frozen at -30 degrees C, and then kept at -80 degrees C. Genomic DNA was extracted from buffy coat specimens using QIAGEN kits. These data originate in a study of T cells in women clearing cervical HPV infection (dated by TCRdb to the late 2010s). About the investigation overall: The cases were roughly 23 women with histologically confirmed HPV16-related CIN3 or worse, and 2 of those women had invasive cancers. Among cases, blood sampling came a median of about 150 days after lesion detection, with an interquartile range of roughly 90 to 230 days. HLA typing was available for only a few women, so HLA type could not be excluded as a confounder. Five blinded duplicates per group were added as quality controls, so that 60 or so samples were obtained: some 50 participants and 10 replicates. In the parent cohort, around 9,500 women aged 18 or older were enrolled in Guanacaste, Costa Rica, during about 1992 to 1994 and were followed for six to seven years. Controls were over 20 women whose single incident HPV16 infection cleared within 12 months without precancer or cancer developing. Nested within Costa Rica's Guanacaste HPV Natural History Study, an exploratory proof-of-principle case-control study compared TCR repertoires across cervical HPV16 outcomes. Blood from cases was collected at the visit at which the lesion was first identified, whereas blood from controls was collected once infection was no longer detected. A median age of nearly 35 years was observed in cases versus roughly 40 in controls, and no significant differences in baseline characteristics were found. Cases were matched to controls by age within five years and by the year the sample was collected.

From the germline V gene, CDR1 is SGHVS and CDR2 is FNYEAQ. The CDR3 numbers 12 residues from cysteine through phenylalanine. The DNA has 27 bases, all within the CDR3, and is read from base 1. V drops 5 bases and J drops 5 bases, leaving 8 bases in between. TCR beta CDR3 regions were amplified by multiplex PCR using the immunoSEQ assay from an average of 1200 ng genomic DNA per sample. To correct primer bias, the assay used a complete synthetic TCR repertoire to set an amplification baseline. The amplicons were sequenced using the Illumina platform. The original methods were these. Sequence errors were corrected by clustering with frequency ratios and a modified nearest-neighbor algorithm, and the sequences were then analyzed in the immunoSEQ Analyzer using IMGT gene definitions. At each rarefaction depth, TCR richness and evenness were averaged across 20 rarefaction repeats, and any sample with fewer sequences than the depth was left out. Relative abundances of V, D and J genes were compared between groups using Wilcoxon rank sum tests, with FDR correction applied. An intraclass correlation of around 96% for TCR richness and an average of about 77% across over 65 gene segments were obtained from the blinded duplicates. Held by TCRdb, this immuneACCESS table contains in-frame sequences only and omits some clones. Under half of the omission traces to an unresolved V gene where checked; the cause of the rest is unknown. V and J calls and clone size are given by that table; D and trimming were obtained from the DNA. This sample's listing comprises 45,000 to 55,000 clones. The ten largest clonotypes hold 1.5% to 2% of the sample.

The full study reports these points: By combining richness with V gene abundances, random forest classifiers separated cases from controls with an estimated AUC of just over 0.8. Because the number of T cells per sample was unknown, the richness differences could reflect varying T-cell content rather than repertoire biology. TCR repertoire richness was significantly higher in CIN3+ cases than in controls across sequencing depths, while evenness did not differ. Because of the cross-sectional design, the study could not determine whether the associations came before infection or resulted from infection, and neither effector/memory subsets nor HPV-specific T cells were isolated. Lower TRBV6-7 relative abundance was observed in cases than in controls (about 0.099% versus 0.17%; Bonferroni P = 0.0008).

Material: blood buffy coat. This sequence originates from a woman aged 18-70 years with a cervical HPV16 infection that either progressed to CIN3+ or cleared (not recorded which). The chain links TRBV7-6 with TRBJ2-3; TRBD2 could be the D gene, as 5 bases match. The DNA read from the CDR3 is TGTGCCAGCAGCCCGAGCGGAGATACG. This sequence encodes CASSPSGDT. The CDR3 in full is CASSPSGDTQYF.